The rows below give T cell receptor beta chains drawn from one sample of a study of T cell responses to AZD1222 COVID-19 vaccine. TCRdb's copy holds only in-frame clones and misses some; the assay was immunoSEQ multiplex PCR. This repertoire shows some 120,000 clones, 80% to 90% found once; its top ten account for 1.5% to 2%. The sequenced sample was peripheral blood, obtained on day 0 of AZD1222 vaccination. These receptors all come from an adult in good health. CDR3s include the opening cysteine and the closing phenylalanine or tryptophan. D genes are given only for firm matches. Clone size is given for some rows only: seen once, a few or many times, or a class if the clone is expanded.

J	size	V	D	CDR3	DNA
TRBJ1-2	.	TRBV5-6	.	CASSLAGSRANGYTF	TGTGCCAGCAGCTTGGCAGGGAGCAGGGCTAATGGCTACACCTTC
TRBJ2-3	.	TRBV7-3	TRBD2	CASSFGRADTQYF	TGTGCCAGCAGCTTTGGGAGGGCAGATACGCAGTATTTT
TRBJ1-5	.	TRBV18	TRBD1	CASSTQGGQGNQPQHF	TGTGCCAGCTCCACTCAGGGGGGACAGGGGAATCAGCCCCAGCATTTT
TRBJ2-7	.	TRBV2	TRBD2	CARGLAEAYEQYF	TGTGCCAGAGGACTAGCGGAAGCCTACGAGCAGTACTTC
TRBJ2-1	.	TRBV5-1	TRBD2	CASSLGSGARSDEQFF	TGCGCCAGCAGCTTGGGAAGCGGGGCAAGGAGTGATGAGCAGTTCTTC
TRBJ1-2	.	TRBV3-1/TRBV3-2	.	CASSLGGNYGYTF	TGTGCCAGCAGCCTGGGGGGGAACTATGGCTACACCTTC
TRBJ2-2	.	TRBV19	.	CASAPGSNTGELFF	TGTGCCAGTGCCCCGGGGTCGAACACCGGGGAGCTGTTTTTT
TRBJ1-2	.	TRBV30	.	CAWTLSYGYTF	TGTGCCTGGACCCTCAGTTATGGCTACACCTTC
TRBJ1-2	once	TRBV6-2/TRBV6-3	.	CASSYWKRDGYTF	TGTGCCAGCAGTTACTGGAAGCGCGATGGCTACACCTTC
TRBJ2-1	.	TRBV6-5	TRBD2	CASSYGSSGGLGEQFF	TGTGCCAGCAGTTACGGGTCCAGCGGGGGGCTCGGGGAGCAGTTCTTC
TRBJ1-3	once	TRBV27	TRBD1	CASSSGTGGPRGNTIYF	TGTGCCAGCAGTTCTGGGACAGGGGGCCCGCGAGGAAACACCATATATTTT
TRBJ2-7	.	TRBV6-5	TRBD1	CASRSGGSYEQYF	TGTGCCAGCAGATCAGGGGGATCCTACGAGCAGTACTTC
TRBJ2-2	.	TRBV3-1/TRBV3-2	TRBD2	CASSQGASGSSGGELFF	TGTGCCAGCAGCCAAGGGGCTAGCGGGAGTTCTGGCGGGGAGCTGTTTTTT
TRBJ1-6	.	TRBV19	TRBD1	CASSTRGREINSPLHF	TGTGCCAGTAGTACCAGGGGGCGAGAGATTAATTCACCCCTCCACTTT
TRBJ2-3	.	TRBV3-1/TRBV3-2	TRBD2	CASSRSGSTDTQYF	TGTGCCAGCAGTCGTAGCGGGAGCACAGATACGCAGTATTTT
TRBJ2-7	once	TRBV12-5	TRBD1	CASGKDRVGEQYF	TGTGCTAGTGGAAAAGACAGGGTAGGCGAGCAGTACTTC
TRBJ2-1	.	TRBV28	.	CASSKLPLYNEQFF	TGTGCCAGCAGTAAATTACCCCTCTACAATGAGCAGTTCTTC
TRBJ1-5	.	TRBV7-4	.	CASSPDPSSQGVQQPQHF	TGTGCCAGCAGCCCCGATCCGAGCTCACAGGGAGTTCAACAGCCCCAGCATTTT
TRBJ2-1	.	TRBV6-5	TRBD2	CATRTSGSYEQFF	TGTGCCACCCGGACTAGCGGGAGCTATGAGCAGTTCTTC
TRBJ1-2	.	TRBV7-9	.	CASSMTGWYYGYTF	TGTGCCAGCAGCATGACAGGTTGGTACTATGGCTACACCTTC
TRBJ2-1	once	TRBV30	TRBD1	CAWRGDRGHEQFF	TGTGCCTGGCGAGGGGACAGGGGGCATGAGCAGTTCTTC
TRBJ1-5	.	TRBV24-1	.	CATSDPSNQGQPQHF	TGTGCCACCAGTGACCCCTCCAACCAGGGGCAGCCCCAGCATTTT
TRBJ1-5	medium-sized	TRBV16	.	CASSPLAGQPQHF	TGTGCCAGCAGCCCCCTAGCGGGTCAGCCCCAGCATTTT
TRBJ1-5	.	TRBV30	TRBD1	CAWAGGSDQPQHF	TGTGCCTGGGCAGGGGGCAGCGATCAGCCCCAGCATTTT
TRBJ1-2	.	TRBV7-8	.	CASSRLQGEKYGGYTF	TGTGCCAGCAGTCGCCTACAGGGCGAGAAGTATGGTGGCTACACCTTC
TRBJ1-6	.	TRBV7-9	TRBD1	CASSLTGGVSPLHF	TGTGCCAGCAGCTTGACAGGGGGGGTTTCACCCCTCCACTTT
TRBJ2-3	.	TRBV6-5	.	CASSYMDTQYF	TGTGCCAGCAGTTATATGGATACGCAGTATTTT
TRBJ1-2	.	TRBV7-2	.	CASSPSYRDGYTF	TGTGCCAGCAGCCCGAGCTACAGGGATGGCTACACCTTC
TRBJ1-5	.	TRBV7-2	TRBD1	CASSSWGQKNQPQHF	TGTGCCAGCAGCTCCTGGGGACAGAAAAATCAGCCCCAGCATTTT
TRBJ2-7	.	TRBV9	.	CASSVEVRGNEQYF	TGTGCCAGCAGCGTAGAGGTTCGTGGAAACGAGCAGTACTTC
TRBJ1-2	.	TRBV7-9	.	CASSLSNYGYTF	TGTGCCAGCAGCTTAAGCAACTATGGCTACACCTTC
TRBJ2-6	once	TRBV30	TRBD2	CAWSRGGSGANVLTF	TGTGCCTGGAGTCGGGGGGGCTCTGGGGCCAACGTCCTGACTTTC
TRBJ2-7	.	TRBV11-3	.	CASSSGNEQYF	TGTGCCAGCTCCTCGGGAAACGAGCAGTACTTC
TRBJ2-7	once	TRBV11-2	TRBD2	CASSLHPGLAGSEQYF	TGTGCCAGCAGCCTTCACCCGGGACTAGCGGGCTCCGAGCAGTACTTC
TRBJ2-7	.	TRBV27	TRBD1	CASSSPSGQGSYEQYF	TGTGCCAGCAGTTCACCCTCGGGACAGGGAAGTTACGAGCAGTACTTC
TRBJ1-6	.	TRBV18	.	CASSPSGGNSPLHF	TGTGCCAGCTCACCTTCCGGGGGCAATTCACCCCTCCACTTT
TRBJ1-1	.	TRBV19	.	CASSIVTRNTEAFF	TGTGCCAGTAGTATAGTCACAAGGAACACTGAAGCTTTCTTT
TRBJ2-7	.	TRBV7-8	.	CASSLGISQQIYEQYF	TGTGCCAGCAGCTTAGGGATCTCTCAGCAGATCTACGAGCAGTACTTC
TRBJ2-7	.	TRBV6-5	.	CASRGVGYEQYF	TGTGCCAGCAGAGGGGTAGGGTACGAGCAGTACTTC
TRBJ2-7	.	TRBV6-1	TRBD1	CASSEEGGTGATYEQYF	TGTGCCAGCAGTGAAGAGGGCGGGACAGGGGCCACCTACGAGCAGTACTTC
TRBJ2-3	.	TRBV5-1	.	CASSPQGLANTDTQYF	TGCGCCAGCAGCCCCCAAGGGCTAGCGAACACAGATACGCAGTATTTT
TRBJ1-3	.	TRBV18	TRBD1	CASLAGGTGNTIYF	TGTGCCAGCCTCGCAGGGGGCACTGGAAACACCATATATTTT
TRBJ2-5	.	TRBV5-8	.	CASSNPGPQQETQYF	TGTGCCAGCAGCAACCCGGGACCCCAACAAGAGACCCAGTACTTC
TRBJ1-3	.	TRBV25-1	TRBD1	CASRGTGLSGNTIYF	TGTGCCAGCAGGGGGACAGGGCTCTCTGGAAACACCATATATTTT
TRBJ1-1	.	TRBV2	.	CASRDAGYTEAFF	TGTGCCAGCAGGGATGCAGGTTACACTGAAGCTTTCTTT
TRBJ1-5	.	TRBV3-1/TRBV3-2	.	CASSLGGRGNQPQHF	TGTGCCAGCAGCCTCGGTGGAAGGGGCAATCAGCCCCAGCATTTT
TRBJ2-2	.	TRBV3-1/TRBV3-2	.	CASSQLTANTGELFF	TGTGCCAGCAGCCAATTGACAGCTAACACCGGGGAGCTGTTTTTT
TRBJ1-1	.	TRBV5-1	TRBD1	CASIRTGEDTEAFF	TGCGCCAGCATTCGGACAGGGGAGGACACTGAAGCTTTCTTT
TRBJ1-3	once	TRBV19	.	CASSGGTVGNTIYF	TGTGCCAGTAGTGGAGGGACTGTAGGAAACACCATATATTTT
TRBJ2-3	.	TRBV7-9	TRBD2	CASSIIQRGSTDTQYF	TGTGCCAGCAGCATCATTCAGCGGGGGAGCACAGATACGCAGTATTTT
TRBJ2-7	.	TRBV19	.	CASSPQLGEQYF	TGTGCCAGTAGTCCCCAACTTGGCGAGCAGTACTTC
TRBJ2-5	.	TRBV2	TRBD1	CASSVSGQGSETQYF	TGTGCCAGCAGTGTTTCGGGACAGGGTAGCGAGACCCAGTACTTC
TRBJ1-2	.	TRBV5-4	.	CASTRLGGRGGYTF	TGTGCCAGCACCCGATTAGGGGGGCGCGGGGGCTACACCTTC
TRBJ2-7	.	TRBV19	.	CASSILWDSTYEQYF	TGTGCCAGTAGTATTTTATGGGACTCGACCTACGAGCAGTACTTC
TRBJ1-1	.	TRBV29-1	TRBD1	CSVEAFTGQGATEAFF	TGCAGCGTTGAAGCCTTCACGGGACAGGGGGCGACTGAAGCTTTCTTT
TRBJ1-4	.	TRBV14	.	CASSQDTRGEKLFF	TGTGCCAGCAGCCAGGACACCCGAGGAGAAAAACTGTTTTTT
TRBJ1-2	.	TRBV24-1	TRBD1	CATSDSRGTGRDGYTF	TGTGCCACCAGTGATTCTCGAGGGACAGGGAGAGATGGCTACACCTTC
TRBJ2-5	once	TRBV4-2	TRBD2	CASSQQIGTSGSGGETQYF	TGTGCCAGCAGCCAACAAATAGGGACTAGCGGGAGTGGGGGGGAGACCCAGTACTTC
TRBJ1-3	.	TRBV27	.	CASSGAGTRNTIYF	TGTGCCAGCAGTGGGGCGGGGACACGAAACACCATATATTTT
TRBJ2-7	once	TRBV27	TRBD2	CASRPSGGLEQYF	TGTGCCAGCAGGCCTAGCGGGGGGCTCGAGCAGTACTTC